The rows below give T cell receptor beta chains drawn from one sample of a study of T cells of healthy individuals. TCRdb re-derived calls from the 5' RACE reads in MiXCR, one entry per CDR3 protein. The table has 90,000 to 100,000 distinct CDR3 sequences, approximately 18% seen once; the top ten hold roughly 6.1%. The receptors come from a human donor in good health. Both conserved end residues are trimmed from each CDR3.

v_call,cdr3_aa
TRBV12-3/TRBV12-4,ACRWAPGIQY
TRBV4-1,ASSQEAGTARNQPQH
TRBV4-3,ASSQDIGTGGYEQF
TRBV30,AWSTTGGSYEQY
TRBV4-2,ASSQPGDRGRGYT
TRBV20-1,SASTGTGNSPLH
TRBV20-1,SVPMTSRGSYEQY
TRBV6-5,ASGQGRIYEQY
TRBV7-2,ASSLVMAHSGNTIY
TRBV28,ASSPGGSDTQY
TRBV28,ASSLNRPSSGANVLT
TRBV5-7,ASSFGPSSYNEQF
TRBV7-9,ASSSMGAQPQH
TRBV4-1,ASSADRSNQPQH
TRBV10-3,AIRTGTGAYEQY
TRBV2,ASSESRDSPLH
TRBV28,ASSLLGTTNTEAF
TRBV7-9,ASSFVGEAEAF
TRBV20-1,SATENYNSPLH
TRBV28,ASSSSTGPGSGANVLT
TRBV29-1,SVPTGHTEAF
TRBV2,ASSRSGGSYNEQF
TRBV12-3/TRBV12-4,ASSQNLGGAIAF
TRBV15,ATSRDPGDIQY
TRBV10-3,AISNPSGQGGNEQF
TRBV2,ASSESLGSFTDTQY
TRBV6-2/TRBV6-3,ASSLRTGGQETQY
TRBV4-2,ASSQAQGGLRGNQPQH
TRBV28,ASSLLSSGSNTGELF
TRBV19,ASSIGRGEQY
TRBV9,ASSPRTRREQY
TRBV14,ASSQIGRTVEDEQF
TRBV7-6,ASSLYGEANYGYT
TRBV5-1,ASSPLGASNEKLF
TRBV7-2,ASSLGASPDTQY
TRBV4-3,ASSQDALAENYEQY
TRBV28,ASSLYRGAWANVLT
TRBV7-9,ASSAQGSQETQY
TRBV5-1,ASSLTSIFAGNTIY
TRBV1,ASSQGRVREKLF
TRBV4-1,ASSRERDQPQH
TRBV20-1,SASVYGNTGELF
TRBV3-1,ASSPPSFGGRAGEQY
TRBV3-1,ASSQVALRFYNEQF
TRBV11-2,ASSFDRGETQY
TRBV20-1,SARVRGSSYEQY
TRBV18,ASSPLRQSSYEQY
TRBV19,ASSSLGRNQPQH
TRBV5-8,ASSLNRGNIQY